A selection of T cell receptor beta chains follows, all from one sample in a study of shared clonotypes between healthy human individuals. Assay: immunoSEQ multiplex PCR; the TCRdb copy retains only in-frame clones and omits some. The table has over a million clones, 70% to 80% seen once. Sequenced material: memory CD4+ T cells sorted from blood. These receptors were obtained from a man younger than 35 in good health. Both conserved end residues are part of each CDR3. A D gene is named only where the DNA matches it firmly.

v_call	cdr3_length	j_call	d_call	cdr3_aa
TRBV7-8	15	TRBJ2-3	TRBD1	CASSAGQGAGDTQYF
TRBV7-8	15	TRBJ1-6	.	CASSLSAGDASPLHF
TRBV5-1	15	TRBJ1-2	TRBD1	CASSPPGQEDYGYTF
TRBV7-8	13	TRBJ2-5	.	CASSLGHRETQYF
TRBV19	15	TRBJ1-4	.	CASSYWEGTNEKLFF
TRBV28	14	TRBJ1-2	.	CASIPPEGRGGYTF
TRBV5-1	15	TRBJ2-3	TRBD2	CASSLGLAGEGTQYF
TRBV6-4	13	TRBJ1-1	.	CASSEDINTEAFF
TRBV4-3	14	TRBJ2-2	.	CASRGQANTGELFF
TRBV6-1	13	TRBJ1-2	TRBD1	CASSPGQGFGYTF
TRBV5-4	15	TRBJ2-5	TRBD1	CASSLEGTDQETQYF
TRBV7-2	17	TRBJ2-6	.	CASSLAVFGSGANVLTF
TRBV2	14	TRBJ2-7	TRBD2	CASKPGTSVYEQYF
TRBV6-1	15	TRBJ2-5	.	CASSERGTGGAAQYF
TRBV30	15	TRBJ1-4	.	CAWSESRAPWEKLFF
TRBV10-1	13	TRBJ2-7	.	CASSDSPDYEQYF
TRBV9	17	TRBJ2-2	TRBD1	CASSGTGPMSNTGELFF
TRBV7-2	11	TRBJ2-7	TRBD1	CASRQGNEQYF
TRBV11-2	16	TRBJ2-1	TRBD2	CASSRILAGGPHEQFF
TRBV6-1	11	TRBJ1-2	.	CASGGEGGYTF
TRBV7-9	13	TRBJ1-6	.	CASSRIRESPLHF
TRBV4-3	13	TRBJ1-2	.	CASSQDTGYGYTF
TRBV7-8	16	TRBJ2-2	.	CASSLAPAYGGGELFF
TRBV5-1	16	TRBJ2-3	TRBD2	CASSLGVLAGADTQYF
TRBV30	16	TRBJ2-5	TRBD1	CAWSDPRTGGLETQYF
TRBV30	16	TRBJ2-3	TRBD1	CAWGSTGTGGAGTQYF
TRBV30	14	TRBJ1-6	.	CAWSPGTANSPLHF
TRBV6-5	15	TRBJ2-3	TRBD1	CASRSGTGGTDTQYF
TRBV29-1	14	TRBJ1-3	.	CSVLLGTWGNTIYF
TRBV7-2	15	TRBJ2-3	.	CASSSALSDSDTQYF
TRBV5-8	15	TRBJ1-3	.	CASSLAGTSGNTIYF
TRBV5-1	15	TRBJ2-1	.	CASSLSFGVVNEQFF
TRBV10-3	15	TRBJ1-2	TRBD1	CAITATGDRSHGYTF
TRBV5-1	16	TRBJ2-5	TRBD2	CASSRLAGEGQETQYF
TRBV6-7	17	TRBJ1-1	.	CASSHDRALGLYTEAFF
TRBV7-3	15	TRBJ2-5	TRBD2	CASSSQRGAHETQYF
TRBV10-2	13	TRBJ2-7	TRBD1	CATGTGGPYEQYF
TRBV7-9	15	TRBJ2-7	TRBD2	CASSFSNLRGGEQYF
TRBV4-1	15	TRBJ2-7	.	CASSLSSDLSYEQYF
TRBV2	14	TRBJ2-2	.	CASSELAYTGELFF
TRBV5-1	13	TRBJ2-7	TRBD2	CASTLVGGAEQYF
TRBV6-1	12	TRBJ2-7	.	CASREVSYEQYF
TRBV6-1	14	TRBJ2-1	TRBD2	CASSEIYGGNEQFF
TRBV12-5	14	TRBJ1-5	.	CASSVGMSNQPQHF
TRBV6-1	17	TRBJ2-3	TRBD2	CASSVGTSDLRTDTQYF
TRBV18	14	TRBJ1-1	.	CASSPPGMNTEAFF
TRBV7-3	13	TRBJ2-5	.	CASSVGLEETQYF
TRBV10-1	12	TRBJ1-6	.	CASSMEGSPLHF
TRBV6-1	14	TRBJ1-2	.	CASSSSREAYGYTF
TRBV28	16	TRBJ1-5	TRBD1	CASRRTGGHSNQPQHF
TRBV28	13	TRBJ2-7	TRBD1	CASHRGPNYEQYF
TRBV7-8	16	TRBJ2-7	TRBD2	CASSLAGSGRVYEQYF
TRBV28	16	TRBJ2-4	.	CASSTYWGDGKNIQYF